A single sample gave rise to the 16 T cell receptor beta chains below, sequenced in a study of CD8+ T cells in alopecia areata (dated by TCRdb to the late 2010s). In light of the paper, this sample's time point label describes: baseline before oral tofacitinib. The receptor library was made with the immunoSEQ multiplex PCR assay. RNA was extracted from all samples and reverse transcribed into cDNA as template for TCR sequencing. Imported from immuneACCESS, the table was reduced by TCRdb to in-frame sequences with V and J called. These copies leave out some clones; in studies compared against another copy, an unresolved V gene accounts for under half, and the cause of the remainder is not known. The sample table shows tens of thousands of clones, and roughly 60% are seen once. Jointly, the top ten make up roughly 18% of the sample. The sample consisted of CD8+ T cells sorted from blood, taken at week 0. These receptors originate from a human donor with alopecia areata.

J is TRBJ2-1 and V is TRBV29-1; 8 nucleotides agree with TRBD2. There are 14 residues in the CDR3. Germline V gene lookup returns CDR1 SQVTM and CDR2 ANQGSEA. Germline trimming cut 7 bases from V and 10 bases from J; bases unmatched to any gene: 15. The CDR3 region is CSALGLESRAEQFF. The DNA for the CDR3 is TGCAGCGCCTTGGGACTAGAATCCCGTGCCGAGCAGTTCTTC.

The V call is TRBV29-1, the J call TRBJ2-7; perhaps TRBD1 as D (5 bases). The germline V and J ends were trimmed by 1 base and 0 bases, with 13 bases remaining between them. The CDR3 covers 15 residues. Germline V gene lookup returns CDR1 SQVTM and CDR2 ANQGSEA. CDR3 sequence: CSVEASADNSYEQYF. The CDR3 DNA reads TGCAGCGTTGAAGCCAGCGCGGACAACTCCTACGAGCAGTACTTC.

The rearrangement links TRBV7-3 to TRBJ1-2; no reliable D call. Germline-derived CDR1 and CDR2 are SGHTA and FQGTGA. The length of the CDR3 is 14 residues. Between the trimmed V and J ends, which lost 2 bases and 0 bases, there was a span of 7 bases. The CDR3 region is CASSLDGTNYGYTF. CDR3 coding DNA: TGTGCCAGCAGCTTAGACGGCACTAACTATGGCTACACCTTC.

The chain combines TRBV13 with TRBJ1-3, with 7 nucleotides matching TRBD1. The CDR3 length is 16 residues. V gave up 1 base and J gave up 0 bases; unmatched junction bases: 3. The germline V gene encodes CDR1 PRHDT and CDR2 FYEKMQ (reference sequence). Here the CDR3 reads CASSLEGDSSGNTIYF. Here the CDR3 DNA reads TGTGCCAGCAGCTTAGAAGGGGACAGCTCTGGAAACACCATATATTTT.

The chain has TRBV5-6 and TRBJ1-5; tentatively, D is TRBD1 (5 bases). The CDR3 is made up of 15 amino acids. Germline assignment: CDR1 SGHDT and CDR2 YYEEEE. The V and J ends lost 2 bases and 2 bases respectively, with 11 bases between them. In nucleotides, the CDR3 is TGTGCCAGCAGCTTATCACCGGGGGGCAATCAGCCCCAGCATTTT. Translating gives CASSLSPGGNQPQHF.

Many counts were recorded for this clone. This chain connects TRBV13 to TRBJ2-7; D may be TRBD2 (5 bases). The CDR3 runs 12 residues. V lost 5 bases and J 7 bases, leaving 12 bases between the germline ends. CDR1 is PRHDT, CDR2 FYEKMQ, per germline (reference sequence). The CDR3 protein is CASSSGRSEQYF. The CDR3 nucleotides read TGTGCCAGCAGCAGCGGACGGTCGGAGCAGTACTTC.

Regarding this clone: Different DNA sequences within this sample yield the same CDR3. The V and J genes are TRBV4-1 and TRBJ2-5; no clear D. The CDR3 has 12 residues. Per the germline V gene, CDR1 is MGHRA and CDR2 is YSYEKL. Between the trimmed V and J ends, which lost 0 bases and 5 bases, there was a span of 4 bases. DNA of the CDR3: TGCGCCAGCAGCCAAGATCTGGAGACCCAGTACTTC. This gives the protein CASSQDLETQYF.

This clone has more than one count but fewer than ten. This chain joins TRBV5-1 and TRBJ2-7, with TRBD2 matching over 9 bases. The CDR3 sequence is 15 residues long. CDR1 SGHRS and CDR2 YFSETQ come from the germline V gene. The ends lost 0 bases at V and 2 bases at J; junction bases unmatched: 3. This CDR3 is CASSLASGGTYEQYF. Here the CDR3 DNA reads TGCGCCAGCAGCTTGGCCAGCGGGGGGACCTACGAGCAGTACTTC.

Only a few counts were recorded for this clone. The chain couples TRBV9 to TRBJ1-2; D gene uncertain. V lost 0 bases, J lost 2 bases, and 14 bases lay in between. CDR1 and CDR2 (germline): SGDLS, YYNGEE. The CDR3 is 16 amino acids. CDR3 nucleotide sequence: TGTGCCAGCAGCGTAGGAGTGTACGGGGAAAACTATGGCTACACCTTC. Its protein product is CASSVGVYGENYGYTF.

V is TRBV9 and J is TRBJ2-1; no clear D gene. There are 13 residues in the CDR3. The germline V and J ends were trimmed by 0 bases and 8 bases, with 9 bases remaining between them. Germline V gene lookup returns CDR1 SGDLS and CDR2 YYNGEE. CDR3 sequence (DNA): TGTGCCAGCAGCGTAGGTCGAGTGGATGAGCAGTTCTTC. Translating it yields CASSVGRVDEQFF.

This clone was found a few times. J is TRBJ1-5 and V is TRBV7-2; the match to TRBD1 covers 8 bases. The junction had 8 bases not matched to a gene; V was cut back by 1 base and J by 6 bases. There are 16 residues in the CDR3. Germline CDR1 is SGHTA and CDR2 is FQGNSA. CDR3 residues: CASSLDWAGGFQPQHF. CDR3 nucleotide sequence: TGTGCCAGCAGCTTAGATTGGGCAGGGGGCTTTCAGCCCCAGCATTTT.

This sequence joins TRBV14 and TRBJ2-1; TRBD2 is a possible D gene (6 bases). CDR1 is SGHDN, CDR2 FVKESK, per germline. Between the trimmed V and J ends, which lost 4 bases and 6 bases, there was a span of 13 bases. The CDR3 extends over 14 amino acids. CDR3 sequence (DNA): TGTGCCAGCAGCCCGACTAGGTCGGCCAATGAGCAGTTCTTC. It codes for CASSPTRSANEQFF.

V is TRBV7-2 and J is TRBJ2-3; D not certain. CDR1 SGHTA and CDR2 FQGNSA come from the germline V gene. Between the trimmed V and J ends, which lost 8 bases and 4 bases, there was a span of 13 bases. This CDR3 comprises 13 residues. The CDR3 is CASGDLQADTQYF. The CDR3 DNA reads TGTGCCAGCGGTGATCTGCAGGCAGATACGCAGTATTTT.

This CDR3 reads CASSSKPGRMADTQYF. The CDR3 DNA is TGTGCCAGCAGCTCTAAGCCGGGCCGAATGGCAGATACGCAGTATTTT. V gene TRBV7-3 combines with J gene TRBJ2-3, with unresolved D. V lost 4 bases and J 4 bases, leaving 18 bases between the germline ends. In germline, CDR1 is SGHTA, CDR2 FQGTGA. This CDR3 spans 16 amino acids.

Notes on this clone: At the DNA level, this CDR3 is encoded by other sequences in the same sample as well. This chain links TRBV4-2 with TRBJ1-1; no firm D call. The germline V gene encodes CDR1 LGHNA and CDR2 YNFKEQ. The CDR3 runs to 13 residues. V was shortened by 4 bases and J by 0 bases, with 6 bases between the two germline ends. The CDR3 spells CASSPGVNTEAFF. The CDR3 DNA reads as TGTGCCAGCAGCCCCGGGGTGAACACTGAAGCTTTCTTT.

This rearrangement joins TRBV7-9 to TRBJ2-3; 13 nucleotides agree with TRBD2. This CDR3 is built from 17 residues. V trimming: 5 bases; J trimming: 2 bases; junction bases outside the gene matches: 7. The germline V gene encodes CDR1 SEHNR and CDR2 FQNEAQ (reference sequence). CDR3 sequence reads: CASSPTGLAGVTDTQYF. The CDR3, as DNA: TGTGCCAGCAGCCCAACCGGACTAGCGGGGGTCACAGATACGCAGTATTTT.